The rows below give T cell receptor beta chains drawn from one sample of a study of STAT5B mutations in CD4+ large granular lymphocyte leukemia. This table comes from immunoSEQ multiplex PCR, and its TCRdb copy is limited to in-frame clones, with some not included. The repertoire consists of tens of thousands of clones, with about four fifths occurring once and the leading ten covering nearly 4.5%. The source material was CD4+ T cells from blood buffy coats. The receptors here all came from a human donor in good health. CDR3s include the opening cysteine and the closing phenylalanine or tryptophan. Fields, in order: V gene, clone size, J gene, D gene, CDR3 DNA, CDR3 protein. D genes are given only for firm matches. Rows give clone size only sometimes, using once, few, many, or a class for an expanded clone.

TRBV10-3	NA	TRBJ2-7	NA	TGTGCCATCAGTGAGTCGGGGTGGGGGCCGAGCTCCTACGAGCAGTACTTC	CAISESGWGPSSYEQYF
TRBV10-3	NA	TRBJ1-2	NA	TGTGCCATCAGTGAGTCGAGTGGGGCTGGCTACACCTTC	CAISESSGAGYTF
TRBV5-4	NA	TRBJ2-1	TRBD1	TGTGCCAGCAGCTTGGACAGGGGCGGTGAGCAGTTCTTC	CASSLDRGGEQFF
TRBV28	NA	TRBJ2-4	NA	TGTGCCAGCAGTAATGAAGTAGCCAAAAACATTCAGTACTTC	CASSNEVAKNIQYF
TRBV28	NA	TRBJ1-1	NA	TGTGCCAGCAGCACTAGCTTGAACACTGAAGCTTTCTTT	CASSTSLNTEAFF
TRBV4-2	NA	TRBJ2-5	TRBD2	TGTGCCAGCAGCCAAGCGGATGGTAGCGGGAAGGGTGAGACCCAGTACTTC	CASSQADGSGKGETQYF
TRBV19	NA	TRBJ2-3	NA	TGTGCCAGAGTTAGAGAAGGGGCGGGCACAGATACGCAGTATTTT	CARVREGAGTDTQYF
TRBV7-2	NA	TRBJ2-1	TRBD1	TGTGCCAGCAGCTACAGGACAGGGGGCTACAATGAGCAGTTCTTC	CASSYRTGGYNEQFF
TRBV4-3	NA	TRBJ1-1	NA	TGCGCCAGCAGCCAAGTGCAGGGTACGAACACTGAAGCTTTCTTT	CASSQVQGTNTEAFF
TRBV28	NA	TRBJ2-1	TRBD2	TGTGCCTCTCGGGGTCTTAGCGGGGGTAGGGTAGTTTCCTACAATGAGCAGTTCTTC	CASRGLSGGRVVSYNEQFF
TRBV27	NA	TRBJ2-5	TRBD2	TGTGCCAGCAACGCAGCCCCACTTCTAGCGGGAGCAAGCCCGGCCCAGTACTTC	CASNAAPLLAGASPAQYF
TRBV7-3	NA	TRBJ2-1	NA	TGTGCCAGCAGCTTAACGGGTAGCTTAAATGAGCAGTTCTTC	CASSLTGSLNEQFF
TRBV5-5	NA	TRBJ2-5	NA	TGTGCCAGCAGCTGGCTGGGACCGTCCCCCGCGGAGACCCAGTACTTC	CASSWLGPSPAETQYF
TRBV7-2	NA	TRBJ2-7	NA	TGTGCCAGCAGCTTAGGTCGGGGGACAGCCAACTACGAGCAGTACTTC	CASSLGRGTANYEQYF
TRBV5-6	once	TRBJ1-3	NA	TGTGCCAGCAGCTTGGGTATCTCTGGAAACACCATATATTTT	CASSLGISGNTIYF
TRBV27	NA	TRBJ2-3	NA	TGTGCCAGCAGTTTGTATCCCCAAGTAGGCACAGATACGCAGTATTTT	CASSLYPQVGTDTQYF
TRBV9	few	TRBJ1-4	TRBD1	TGTGCCAGCAGCCCCCGACAGGGTTCGGATGAAAAACTGTTTTTT	CASSPRQGSDEKLFF
TRBV28	NA	TRBJ2-2	NA	TGTGCCAGCCGAACCTCGAACACCGGGGAGTTGTTTTTT	CASRTSNTGELFF
TRBV27	NA	TRBJ1-2	TRBD1	TGTGCCAGCACCCTCAGGGGGGGGTCCTATGGCTACACCTTC	CASTLRGGSYGYTF
TRBV14	NA	TRBJ2-5	TRBD2	TGTGCCAGCAGCCAACCAAACCCTAGCGGGAGAGGGGAAGAGACCCAGTACTTC	CASSQPNPSGRGEETQYF
TRBV5-1	once	TRBJ2-1	TRBD2	TGCGCCAGCAGCTCCGGACTAGCGGGAACTGAGCAGTTCTTC	CASSSGLAGTEQFF
TRBV5-5	NA	TRBJ2-2	NA	TGTGCCAGCAGCTCGCTCGGGACTGAGAACACCGGGGAGCTGTTTTTT	CASSSLGTENTGELFF
TRBV11-3	NA	TRBJ1-1	NA	TGTGCCAGCAGCTTAGGATTGGGTGGTGCAGGGGACACTGAAGCTTTCTTT	CASSLGLGGAGDTEAFF
TRBV4-3	NA	TRBJ2-4	NA	TGCGCCAGCAGCCAAGAGCCCTCCAAAAACATTCAGTACTTC	CASSQEPSKNIQYF
TRBV7-2	NA	TRBJ1-6	TRBD1	TGTGCCAGCAGCCTAAGTGGCAGGGGGTACGATTCACCCCTCCACTTT	CASSLSGRGYDSPLHF
TRBV4-3	NA	TRBJ1-2	TRBD1	TGCGCCAGCGGCCAAGTGGGGGGGGACAGGGGACGTGGCTACACCTTC	CASGQVGGDRGRGYTF
TRBV27	NA	TRBJ1-3	NA	TGTGCCAGCAGCCAAATCGGGGGAAACACCATATATTTT	CASSQIGGNTIYF
TRBV9	NA	TRBJ2-3	NA	TGTGCCAGCAGCGTAGTCCCCGCAGATACGCAGTATTTT	CASSVVPADTQYF
TRBV7-2	few	TRBJ1-1	TRBD1	TGTGCCAGCAGCCGGGACAGCCTGAACACTGAAGCTTTCTTT	CASSRDSLNTEAFF
TRBV5-4	NA	TRBJ2-1	NA	TGTGCCAGCAGCTCAGAAACCGGGACATACTACAATGAGCAGTTCTTC	CASSSETGTYYNEQFF